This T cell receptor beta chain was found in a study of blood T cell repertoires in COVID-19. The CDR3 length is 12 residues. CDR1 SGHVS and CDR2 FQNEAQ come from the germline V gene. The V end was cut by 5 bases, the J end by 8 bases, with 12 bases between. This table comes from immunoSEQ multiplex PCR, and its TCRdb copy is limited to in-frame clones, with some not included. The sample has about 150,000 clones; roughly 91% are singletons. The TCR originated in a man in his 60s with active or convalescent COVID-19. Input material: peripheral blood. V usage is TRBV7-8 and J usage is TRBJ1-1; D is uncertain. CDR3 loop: CASSNPRMEAFF. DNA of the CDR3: TGTGCCAGCAGCAATCCGAGGATGGAAGCTTTCTTT.